This record concerns one T cell receptor (beta chain) sequence. At one boundary the junction diverges from the germline segment, which might be a read error. There are 15 residues in the CDR3. Germline V gene sequence: CDR1 SGHVS, CDR2 FNYEAQ. Generated by immunoSEQ multiplex PCR, the TCRdb table keeps only in-frame clones and is missing some. The data contain roughly 50,000 clones, about 86% of them seen just once; the ten biggest clones take up just under 3%. The source of the sample is a study of blood T cell repertoires in COVID-19. The source of this sequence is an elderly woman with acute or convalescent COVID-19. The chain has TRBV7-6 and TRBJ2-5; possibly TRBD1 for D (6 bases). What was sequenced was peripheral blood. DNA of the CDR3: TGTGCCAGCAGGTTAGGGGGAGTGATCCAAGAGACCCAGTACTTC. This translates into CASRLGGVIQETQYF.